A single sample gave rise to the 6 T cell receptor beta chains below, sequenced in a study of T cells after yellow fever vaccination. One entry per CDR3 protein, called by TCRdb with MiXCR from the 5' RACE reads. This table holds approximately 32,000 distinct CDR3 sequences, around 4.8% found once. Sequencing used CD8+ T cells sorted from PBMCs, obtained 5 days after the yellow fever booster vaccination. The receptors derive from a man aged 25-40 years who received the YFV17D yellow fever vaccine.

With regard to this clonotype: The junction differs from germline at one of its ends, possibly a read error. This chain uses TRBV2 with TRBJ2-4, with 9 bases matching TRBD1. Germline V lookup: CDR1 SNHLY, CDR2 FYNNEI. The CDR3 loop spans 18 amino acids. Here the CDR3 reads CACSLSWTGEDAKNIQYF. The DNA for the CDR3 is TGTGCCTGCAGTTTAAGCTGGACAGGGGAGGACGCCAAAAACATTCAGTACTTC. Variable domain in full (rest from reference TRBV2 and TRBJ2-4): EPEVTQTPSHQVTQMGQEVILRCVPISNHLYFYWYRQILGQKVEFLVSFYNNEISEKSEIFDDQFSVERPDGSNFTLKIRSTKLEDSAMYFCACSLSWTGEDAKNIQYFGAGTRLSVL.

This clonotype was seen many times. The chain recombines TRBV11-1 with TRBJ2-1; 13 bases are a match to TRBD2. Trimming at V came to 4 bases and at J to 6 bases, leaving 9 bases not matched to a gene. The CDR3 runs 17 residues. The germline gives CDR1 SGHAT, CDR2 FQDESV (reference sequence). CDR3 in amino acids: CASSSGLAGDFGNEQFF. The CDR3 DNA sequence: TGTGCCAGCAGCTCTGGACTAGCGGGAGATTTCGGCAATGAGCAGTTCTTC.

This clonotype has just a few counts. This chain links TRBV27 with TRBJ1-6; no clear D gene. The CDR3 is 21 amino acids. Looked up from germline, CDR1 is MNHEY and CDR2 is SMNVEV (reference sequence). CDR3 region: CGLNSLRASIWVRSYNSPLHF. CDR3 sequence (DNA): TGTGGACTCAACTCACTACGGGCATCAATCTGGGTTCGCTCCTATAATTCACCCCTCCACTTT.

This clonotype showed up just a few times. The rearrangement joins TRBV6-1 to TRBJ1-5; D is possibly TRBD1 (5 bases). The CDR3 consists of 17 residues. V lost 5 bases and J lost 6, with 23 bases in between. Germline loops: CDR1 MNHNS, CDR2 SASEGT. This chain's CDR3 is CASSPKGYNEGGQPQHF. Written as DNA, the CDR3 is TGTGCCAGCAGTCCCAAGGGGTATAACGAAGGAGGTCAGCCCCAGCATTTT.

The sample holds many counts of this clonotype. The gene calls are TRBV27 and TRBJ2-5, with 11 bases fitting TRBD2. CDR1 and CDR2 (germline): MNHEY, SMNVEV (reference sequence). CDR3 length: 15 amino acids. Germline trimming cut 6 bases from V and 5 bases from J; bases unmatched to any gene: 8. CDR3 nucleotide sequence: TGTGCCAGCAGGCAACTAGCGGGAGTGGGGGAGACCCAGTACTTC. Translating it yields CASRQLAGVGETQYF.

This clonotype was detected many times. The chain couples TRBV7-3 to TRBJ2-2; 9 positions agree with TRBD1. CDR3 length equals 14 residues. Germline assignment: CDR1 SGHTA and CDR2 FQGTGA. Trimming removed 5 bases from V and 4 bases from J; junction bases left unmatched: 2. CDR3 DNA: TGTGCCAGCAGCACGACAGGGGGCACCGGGGAGCTGTTTTTT. Protein: CASSTTGGTGELFF.